This record concerns one TCR beta chain sequence. Antigen unknown. J lost 0 bases, V lost 9 bases, and 3 bases had no gene match. CDR3 size: 14 residues. The germline CDR1 and CDR2 sequences are KGHDR and SFDVKD. These data originate in a study of T cell responses to AZD1222 COVID-19 vaccine. Overall study findings and caveats: Donors were largely white British and mainly female; clonal diversity was possibly underestimated. Regions left unmutated in variants are reportedly the target of nearly half of spike-specific TCRs.

Clones were sequenced by immunoSEQ multiplex PCR, and TCRdb holds only the in-frame ones, with some missing. The sample holds over 120,000 clones, about nine tenths seen once. Pooled in the analysis were second doses at about 4 or about 12 weeks. J is TRBJ2-4 and V is TRBV24-1; 8 bases fit TRBD1. The TCR sequence derives from an adult who received the AZD1222 COVID-19 vaccine. This material consisted of peripheral blood, taken 28 days after the second AZD1222 dose. The CDR3 sequence is CATADRAAKNIQYF. The CDR3, as DNA: TGTGCCACCGCGGACAGGGCAGCCAAAAACATTCAGTACTTC.